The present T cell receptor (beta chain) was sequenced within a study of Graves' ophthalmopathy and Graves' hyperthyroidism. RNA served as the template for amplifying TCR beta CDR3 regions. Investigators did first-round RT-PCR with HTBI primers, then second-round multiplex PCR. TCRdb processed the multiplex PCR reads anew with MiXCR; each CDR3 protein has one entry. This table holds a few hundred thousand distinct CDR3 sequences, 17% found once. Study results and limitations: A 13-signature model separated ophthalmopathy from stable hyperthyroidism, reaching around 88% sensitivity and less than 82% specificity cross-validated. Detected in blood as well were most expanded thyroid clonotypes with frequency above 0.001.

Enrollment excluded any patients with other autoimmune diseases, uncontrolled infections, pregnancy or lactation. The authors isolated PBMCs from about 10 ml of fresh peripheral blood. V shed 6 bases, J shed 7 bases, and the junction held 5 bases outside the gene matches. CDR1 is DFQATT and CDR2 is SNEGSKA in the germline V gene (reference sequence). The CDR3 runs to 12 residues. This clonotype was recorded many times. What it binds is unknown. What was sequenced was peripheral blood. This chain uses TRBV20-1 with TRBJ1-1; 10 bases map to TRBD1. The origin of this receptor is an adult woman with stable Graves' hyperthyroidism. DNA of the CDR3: TGCAGTGCACTGACAGGGGGCGTTGAAGCTTTCTTT. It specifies CSALTGGVEAFF.